This TCR beta chain was observed in a study of blood T cell repertoires in COVID-19. The CDR3 loop spans 15 amino acids. V lost 5 bases and J 7 bases, leaving 17 bases between the germline ends. Germline V lookup: CDR1 LNHDA, CDR2 SQIVND (reference sequence). This table comes from immunoSEQ multiplex PCR, and its TCRdb copy is limited to in-frame clones, with some not included. In the table there are around 250,000 clones, 86% of which are singletons. This chain links TRBV19 with TRBJ2-2; D may be TRBD1 (6 bases). This sequence was found in a man aged 55-75 years with acute or convalescent COVID-19. Sequencing was done on a sample of peripheral blood. The CDR3 DNA reads as TGTGCCAGTAGTCTAAGGACAGTTTTGTTCGGGGAGCTGTTTTTT. Protein: CASSLRTVLFGELFF.